Listed below are T cell receptor beta chains from one sample, sequenced in a study of T cells in Graves' hyperthyroidism and ophthalmopathy. Via MiXCR, TCRdb re-called the multiplex PCR reads, giving one row per CDR3 protein. The repertoire holds under 400,000 distinct CDR3 sequences, with around a sixth as singletons. The sequencing sample was made of blood. The source is a woman aged 50 to 60 with Graves' hyperthyroidism. Each CDR3 is given without its conserved first and last residue. D genes are given only for firm matches.

CDR3 protein: ASTTSSYNEQF; J gene: TRBJ2-1; CDR3 length: 11; D gene: -; V gene: TRBV5-1
CDR3 protein: ASSPLDRTGEDTQY; J gene: TRBJ2-3; CDR3 length: 14; D gene: TRBD1; V gene: TRBV12-3/TRBV12-4
CDR3 protein: SAEGLWGSNSYNSPLH; J gene: TRBJ1-6; CDR3 length: 16; D gene: -; V gene: TRBV20-1
CDR3 protein: ASTRGQGSLTEAF; J gene: TRBJ1-1; CDR3 length: 13; D gene: TRBD1; V gene: TRBV6-1
CDR3 protein: SAATSGGADTQY; J gene: TRBJ2-3; CDR3 length: 12; D gene: TRBD2; V gene: TRBV20-1
CDR3 protein: ASSRGEETQY; J gene: TRBJ2-5; CDR3 length: 10; D gene: -; V gene: TRBV28
CDR3 protein: ASSYRGVSNQPQH; J gene: TRBJ1-5; CDR3 length: 13; D gene: TRBD1; V gene: TRBV6-1
CDR3 protein: ASSRTGRYNEKLF; J gene: TRBJ1-4; CDR3 length: 13; D gene: -; V gene: TRBV18
CDR3 protein: ASSSIGGDFYEQY; J gene: TRBJ2-7; CDR3 length: 13; D gene: -; V gene: TRBV7-9
CDR3 protein: ASSNADRGEGYT; J gene: TRBJ1-2; CDR3 length: 12; D gene: TRBD1; V gene: TRBV6-1
CDR3 protein: ASSQGSYTEAF; J gene: TRBJ1-1; CDR3 length: 11; D gene: -; V gene: TRBV14
CDR3 protein: ASSQEGVRREQF; J gene: TRBJ2-1; CDR3 length: 12; D gene: -; V gene: TRBV4-1
CDR3 protein: ASSSDRGSVSGNTIY; J gene: TRBJ1-3; CDR3 length: 15; D gene: TRBD1; V gene: TRBV12-3/TRBV12-4
CDR3 protein: ASSPTSSYNERF; J gene: TRBJ2-1; CDR3 length: 12; D gene: -; V gene: TRBV2
CDR3 protein: ASSLGETRNIQY; J gene: TRBJ2-4; CDR3 length: 12; D gene: -; V gene: TRBV5-4
CDR3 protein: SALQGRDQPQH; J gene: TRBJ1-5; CDR3 length: 11; D gene: TRBD1; V gene: TRBV20-1
CDR3 protein: ASSFRSGETDTQY; J gene: TRBJ2-3; CDR3 length: 13; D gene: -; V gene: TRBV7-9
CDR3 protein: ASRDPGLAGTDTQY; J gene: TRBJ2-3; CDR3 length: 14; D gene: TRBD2; V gene: TRBV10-2
CDR3 protein: ASRWTGGAGRAF; J gene: TRBJ1-1; CDR3 length: 12; D gene: TRBD1; V gene: TRBV5-6
CDR3 protein: ASSLGIPNTGELF; J gene: TRBJ2-2; CDR3 length: 13; D gene: -; V gene: TRBV5-4
CDR3 protein: ASSPRQVEGGDTEAF; J gene: TRBJ1-1; CDR3 length: 15; D gene: -; V gene: TRBV18
CDR3 protein: ASSPPGPGNEQF; J gene: TRBJ2-1; CDR3 length: 12; D gene: -; V gene: TRBV7-9
CDR3 protein: SARVSGREFTGELF; J gene: TRBJ2-2; CDR3 length: 14; D gene: -; V gene: TRBV20-1
CDR3 protein: ASSHSGGTGTQY; J gene: TRBJ2-5; CDR3 length: 12; D gene: TRBD2; V gene: TRBV7-2
CDR3 protein: ASSYSLGGELGYGYT; J gene: TRBJ1-2; CDR3 length: 15; D gene: -; V gene: TRBV6-6
CDR3 protein: ASRGTLNTEAF; J gene: TRBJ1-1; CDR3 length: 11; D gene: -; V gene: TRBV2
CDR3 protein: ASPRPAGTSATYEQY; J gene: TRBJ2-7; CDR3 length: 15; D gene: -; V gene: TRBV27
CDR3 protein: ASSRQGGGASQPQH; J gene: TRBJ1-5; CDR3 length: 14; D gene: TRBD1; V gene: TRBV28
CDR3 protein: ASILEGAEAF; J gene: TRBJ1-1; CDR3 length: 10; D gene: -; V gene: TRBV2
CDR3 protein: ASSRSDKNIQY; J gene: TRBJ2-4; CDR3 length: 11; D gene: -; V gene: TRBV28
CDR3 protein: ASTTGGRTGELF; J gene: TRBJ2-2; CDR3 length: 12; D gene: -; V gene: TRBV12-3/TRBV12-4
CDR3 protein: ASSSSLGHHYEQY; J gene: TRBJ2-7; CDR3 length: 13; D gene: -; V gene: TRBV12-3/TRBV12-4
CDR3 protein: ASSSPGQSEQF; J gene: TRBJ2-1; CDR3 length: 11; D gene: -; V gene: TRBV7-9
CDR3 protein: ASSLGTGLQPQH; J gene: TRBJ1-5; CDR3 length: 12; D gene: TRBD1; V gene: TRBV12-3/TRBV12-4
CDR3 protein: ASSSGPAMGENEQF; J gene: TRBJ2-1; CDR3 length: 14; D gene: -; V gene: TRBV2
CDR3 protein: AISGAGTTEQF; J gene: TRBJ2-1; CDR3 length: 11; D gene: -; V gene: TRBV10-3
CDR3 protein: ASSYSRDRRREQF; J gene: TRBJ2-1; CDR3 length: 13; D gene: TRBD1; V gene: TRBV6-5
CDR3 protein: ASSFASGYYNEQF; J gene: TRBJ2-1; CDR3 length: 13; D gene: -; V gene: TRBV12-3/TRBV12-4
CDR3 protein: ASSGTAMETQY; J gene: TRBJ2-5; CDR3 length: 11; D gene: TRBD1; V gene: TRBV12-3/TRBV12-4
CDR3 protein: ASSPRTSGVLTYEQY; J gene: TRBJ2-7; CDR3 length: 15; D gene: TRBD2; V gene: TRBV13
CDR3 protein: ASSYFGRDSYEQY; J gene: TRBJ2-7; CDR3 length: 13; D gene: -; V gene: TRBV6-2/TRBV6-3
CDR3 protein: ASSGHRGFLREY; J gene: TRBJ2-5; CDR3 length: 12; D gene: TRBD1; V gene: TRBV2
CDR3 protein: ALIIAGGREQF; J gene: TRBJ2-1; CDR3 length: 11; D gene: TRBD2; V gene: TRBV2
CDR3 protein: ASSSGSHYGYT; J gene: TRBJ1-2; CDR3 length: 11; D gene: -; V gene: TRBV11-2
CDR3 protein: SARAGGYQPQH; J gene: TRBJ1-5; CDR3 length: 11; D gene: TRBD1; V gene: TRBV20-1
CDR3 protein: ASSLGSSPLGGAQY; J gene: TRBJ2-5; CDR3 length: 14; D gene: TRBD2; V gene: TRBV5-1
CDR3 protein: SARRTSEETRY; J gene: TRBJ2-5; CDR3 length: 11; D gene: TRBD2; V gene: TRBV20-1
CDR3 protein: ASTAVEKLF; J gene: TRBJ1-4; CDR3 length: 9; D gene: -; V gene: TRBV7-9
CDR3 protein: SATGPETQY; J gene: TRBJ2-5; CDR3 length: 9; D gene: -; V gene: TRBV20-1
CDR3 protein: SARRGGMGDEQF; J gene: TRBJ2-1; CDR3 length: 12; D gene: TRBD1; V gene: TRBV20-1
CDR3 protein: ASGEGPRANTGELF; J gene: TRBJ2-2; CDR3 length: 14; D gene: -; V gene: TRBV5-1
CDR3 protein: ASSSRGQSGYT; J gene: TRBJ1-2; CDR3 length: 11; D gene: TRBD1; V gene: TRBV12-3/TRBV12-4